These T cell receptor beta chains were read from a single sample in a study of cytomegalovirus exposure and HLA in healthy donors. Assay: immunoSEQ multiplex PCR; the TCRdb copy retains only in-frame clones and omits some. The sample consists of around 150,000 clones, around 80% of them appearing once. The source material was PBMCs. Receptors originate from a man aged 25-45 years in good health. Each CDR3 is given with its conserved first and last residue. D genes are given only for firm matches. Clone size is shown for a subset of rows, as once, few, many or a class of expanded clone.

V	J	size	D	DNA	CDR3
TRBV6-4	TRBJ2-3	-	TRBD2	TGTGCCAGCAGTGTCATCGGGGGGACCACAGATACGCAGTATTTT	CASSVIGGTTDTQYF
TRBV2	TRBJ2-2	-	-	TGTGCCAGCAGTCAAGACAGGCGCACCGGGGAGCTGTTTTTT	CASSQDRRTGELFF
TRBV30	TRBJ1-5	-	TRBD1	TGTGCCTGGAGTACAGGGGTTGGCAATCAGCCCCAGCATTTT	CAWSTGVGNQPQHF
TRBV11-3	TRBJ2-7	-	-	TGTGCCAGCAGCTCATACGGTGTTACCTACGAGCAGTACTTC	CASSSYGVTYEQYF
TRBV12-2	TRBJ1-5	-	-	TGTGCAAGTCGCCCATTACCCACAGGCTTGGGCAATCAGCCCCAGCATTTT	CASRPLPTGLGNQPQHF
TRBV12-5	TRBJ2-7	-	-	TGTGCTAGTAATCGGGAGAGGGGATATTACGAGCAGTACTTC	CASNRERGYYEQYF
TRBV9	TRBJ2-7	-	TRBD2	TGTGCCAGCAGCGCTGGGACCGGGACTAGCGGGAGCGAGCAGTACTTC	CASSAGTGTSGSEQYF
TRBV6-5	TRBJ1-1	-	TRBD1	TGTGCCAGCAGTCCGGGACAGGGAGGGGTCTTCTTT	CASSPGQGGVFF
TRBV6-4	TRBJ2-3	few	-	TGTGCCAGCAGCGCCGGTAACGGGGGAGATACGCAGTATTTT	CASSAGNGGDTQYF
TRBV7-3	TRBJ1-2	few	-	TGTGCCAGCAGCTTTGCGGGCGGGGTGTCCCTAGATGGCTACACCTTC	CASSFAGGVSLDGYTF
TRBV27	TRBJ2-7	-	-	TGTGCCAGCAACCCAAGGGCGGGACAGACCTACGAGCAGTACTTC	CASNPRAGQTYEQYF
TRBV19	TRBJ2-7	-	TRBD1	TGTGCCAGTAGTCCCAGACAGGGTAGGTACGAGCAGTACTTC	CASSPRQGRYEQYF
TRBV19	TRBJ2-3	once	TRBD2	TGTGCCAGTAGGCCCTCCCTTAGCGGGAGGGATACGCAGTATTTT	CASRPSLSGRDTQYF
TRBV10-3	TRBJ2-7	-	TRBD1	TGTGCCATCAGCCCCGGACAGGTGAGCTCCTACGAGCAGTACTTC	CAISPGQVSSYEQYF
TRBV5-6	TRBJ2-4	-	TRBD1	TGTGCCAGCAGCTTTACTCCGGGACAGGGGATAAACATTCAGTACTTC	CASSFTPGQGINIQYF
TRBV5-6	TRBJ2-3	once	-	TGTGCCAGCAGCTTGGCAGGGGGGGATACGCAGTATTTT	CASSLAGGDTQYF
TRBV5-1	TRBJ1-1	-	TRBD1	TGCGCCAGCAGCTTGTCCCGGACAGGGGGTAGCACTGAAGCTTTCTTT	CASSLSRTGGSTEAFF
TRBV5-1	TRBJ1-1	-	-	TGCGCCAGCAGCTTGGCCAAGTGGACAGCCGGTAACACTGAAGCTTTCTTT	CASSLAKWTAGNTEAFF
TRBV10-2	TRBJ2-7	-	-	TGCGCCAGCAACCCCTCCTCAGGTTCCTACGAGCAGTACTTC	CASNPSSGSYEQYF
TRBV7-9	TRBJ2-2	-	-	TGTGCCAGCAGCTTAGCGGGAGATGGGGCCGGGGAGCTGTTTTTT	CASSLAGDGAGELFF
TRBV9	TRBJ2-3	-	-	TGTGCCAGCAGCGTTGCGAGGGAAGATACGCAGTATTTT	CASSVAREDTQYF
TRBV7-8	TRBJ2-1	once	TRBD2	TGTGCCAGCAGCGGGTACTGGTCCAGCGGGAGGGCCTTTGAGCAGTTCTTC	CASSGYWSSGRAFEQFF
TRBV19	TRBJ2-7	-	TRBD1	TGTGCCAGTAGTTTGGGGACAGCCTTTGACGAGCAGTACTTC	CASSLGTAFDEQYF
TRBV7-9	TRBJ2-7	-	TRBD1	TGTTCCAGCAGGGGACAGGGAAACTACGAGCAGTACTTC	CSSRGQGNYEQYF
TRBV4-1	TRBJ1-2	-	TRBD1	TGCGCCAGCAGCCCCTACTCGCGGGACAGGGGCTTCCACACCTTC	CASSPYSRDRGFHTF
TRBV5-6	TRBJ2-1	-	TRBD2	TGTGCCAGCAGCCGACTAGCGGGAGGGTACAATGAGCAGTTCTTC	CASSRLAGGYNEQFF
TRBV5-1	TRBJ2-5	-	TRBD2	TGCGCCAGCAGCTTGTCTAGCGGAAAAGAGACCCAGTACTTC	CASSLSSGKETQYF
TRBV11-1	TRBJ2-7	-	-	TGTGCCAGCAGCTTCACGGGGTCCCCCTACGAGCAGTACTTC	CASSFTGSPYEQYF
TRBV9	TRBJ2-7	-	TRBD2	TGTGCCAGCAGCGCGGGGGGGACTAGCAGTTTGGAGCAGTACTTC	CASSAGGTSSLEQYF
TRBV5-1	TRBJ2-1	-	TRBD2	TGCGCCAGCAGCTTGGGGGGGGGTGTCACTTACAATGAGCAGTTCTTC	CASSLGGGVTYNEQFF
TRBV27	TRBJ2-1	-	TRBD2	TGTGCCAGCAGTTTCAGGCTAGCGGGACGGGATGAGCAGTTCTTC	CASSFRLAGRDEQFF
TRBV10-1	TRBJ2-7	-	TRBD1	TGCGCCCGGGGACAGGGGAACGAGCAGTACTTC	CARGQGNEQYF
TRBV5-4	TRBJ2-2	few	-	TGTGCCAGCAGCTCCGGGAACACCGGGGAGCTGTTTTTT	CASSSGNTGELFF
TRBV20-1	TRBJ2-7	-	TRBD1	TGCAGTGCCAACGACAGGGGGCTTAAGTACTTC	CSANDRGLKYF
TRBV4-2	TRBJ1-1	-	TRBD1	TGTGCCAGCAGCCAAGCTGACAGGGAGGCTTTCTTT	CASSQADREAFF
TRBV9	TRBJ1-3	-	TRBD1	TGTGCCAGCAGCGTAGGGGGGACAGGGATAATTTCTGGAAACACCATATATTTT	CASSVGGTGIISGNTIYF
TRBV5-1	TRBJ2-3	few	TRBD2	TGCGCCAGCAGCCCCGAACTAGCGGGAGAGGTAGATACGCAGTATTTT	CASSPELAGEVDTQYF
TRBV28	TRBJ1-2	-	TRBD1	TGTGCCAGCATCCTCGGACAGGCCGCCGGGGGCTACACCTTC	CASILGQAAGGYTF
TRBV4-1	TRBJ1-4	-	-	TGCGCCAGCAGCCAAGATCGGGATCAGGGGAATGAAAAACTGTTTTTT	CASSQDRDQGNEKLFF
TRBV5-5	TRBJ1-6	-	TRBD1	TGTGCCAGCAGGGGGACAGGCCTTAATTCACCCCTCCACTTT	CASRGTGLNSPLHF
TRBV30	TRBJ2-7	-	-	TGTGCCTGGAGTGGTCCGTTGGAGCAGTACTTC	CAWSGPLEQYF
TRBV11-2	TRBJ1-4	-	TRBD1	TGTGCCAGCAGCTCACAGGGGTCTGGTGAAAAACTGTTTTTT	CASSSQGSGEKLFF
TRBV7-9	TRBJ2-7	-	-	TGTGCCAGCAGCTTAGCGTTGGAGGGGCAGTACTTC	CASSLALEGQYF